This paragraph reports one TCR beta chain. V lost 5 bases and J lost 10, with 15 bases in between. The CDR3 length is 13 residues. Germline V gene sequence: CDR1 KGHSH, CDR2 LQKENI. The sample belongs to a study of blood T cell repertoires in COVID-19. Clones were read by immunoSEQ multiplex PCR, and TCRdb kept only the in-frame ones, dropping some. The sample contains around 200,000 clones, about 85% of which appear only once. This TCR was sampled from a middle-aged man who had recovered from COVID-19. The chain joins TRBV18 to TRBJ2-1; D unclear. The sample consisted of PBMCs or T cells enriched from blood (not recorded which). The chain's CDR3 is CASSSDQTQEQFF. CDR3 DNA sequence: TGTGCCAGCTCATCAGATCAAACCCAGGAGCAGTTCTTC.